The 32 T cell receptor beta chains presented below share a single source sample, sequenced in a study of early T cells in non-severe SARS-CoV-2 infection. Each CDR3 protein is one row after TCRdb ran MiXCR on the 5' RACE reads. The data show 65,000 to 80,000 distinct CDR3 sequences, roughly 13% seen once. Material for sequencing was whole blood. The receptors derive from an adult who was a healthcare worker with PCR-confirmed SARS-CoV-2 infection or an uninfected control (not recorded which).

This clonotype was seen more than once but under ten times. The chain joins TRBV7-6 to TRBJ1-1; D unresolved. Trimming shortened V by 1 base and J by 4 bases, and 10 bases separated the two germline ends. The CDR3 extends over 14 amino acids. The germline V gene has CDR1 SGHVS and CDR2 FNYEAQ. The CDR3 loop reads CASSLGPEGTEAFF. Here the CDR3 DNA reads TGTGCCAGCAGCTTAGGCCCCGAGGGCACTGAAGCTTTCTTT.

This clonotype was detected many times. The rearrangement joins TRBV11-2 to TRBJ1-2, with D possibly TRBD1 on 5 matching bases. The CDR3 has 14 residues. Trimming shortened V by 1 base and J by 4 bases, and 10 bases separated the two germline ends. Germline CDR1 and CDR2: SGHAT and FQNNGV. In nucleotides, the CDR3 is TGTGCCAGCAGCTTAGGCGGACAACGCTATGGCTACACCTTC. This gives the protein CASSLGGQRYGYTF.

This clonotype was seen repeatedly, ten times or more. The chain is built from TRBV6-5 and TRBJ1-5, with D perhaps matching TRBD1 (5 bases). The ends were cut back, 5 bases at V and 3 bases at J, with 11 bases in the middle. This CDR3 is built from 14 residues. Germline loops: CDR1 MNHEY, CDR2 SVGAGI. CDR3 amino acids: CASSQSGYNQPQHF. The CDR3 coding sequence is TGTGCCAGCAGTCAATCAGGGTACAATCAGCCCCAGCATTTT.

CDR3 coding DNA: TGTGCCAGCAGTGAAAACACTTTAGATGGCTACACCTTC. Protein sequence: CASSENTLDGYTF. The chain has TRBV6-1 and TRBJ1-2; no clear D. There are 13 residues in the CDR3. V dropped 2 bases and J dropped 6 bases, with 10 bases sitting between them. CDR1 MNHNS and CDR2 SASEGT come from the germline V gene.

This clonotype occurred many times. V is TRBV12-3 or TRBV12-4 and J is TRBJ1-2; no definite D call. With 2 bases removed from V and 8 bases from J, the gap between germline ends came to 9 bases. The CDR3 totals 12 residues. The CDR3 DNA is TGTGCCAGCAGTTTAAGGCAAGGGGGCTACACCTTC. This translates into CASSLRQGGYTF.

The sample holds a few counts of this clonotype. This sequence joins TRBV5-5 and TRBJ1-6; D not resolved. V lost 4 bases, J lost 7 bases, and 12 bases lay in between. The CDR3 covers 14 residues. Germline CDR1 and CDR2: SGHKS and YYEKEE (reference sequence). The CDR3 sequence: CASSGREANSPLHF. The CDR3 DNA reads as TGTGCCAGCAGCGGCCGGGAGGCGAATTCACCCCTCCACTTT. The full variable domain, in which reference TRBV5-5 and TRBJ1-6 provide the parts outside the CDR3, is DAGVTQSPTHLIKTRGQQVTLRCSPISGHKSVSWYQQVLGQGPQFIFQYYEKEERGRGNFPDRFSARQFPNYSSELNVNALLLGDSALYLCASSGREANSPLHFGNGTRLTVT.

This clonotype turned up a few times. V gene TRBV24-1 combines with J gene TRBJ2-1; D gene ambiguous. With 9 bases removed from V and 7 bases from J, the gap between germline ends came to 15 bases. Germline V gives CDR1 KGHDR, CDR2 SFDVKD. The CDR3 covers 13 residues. The CDR3 here is CATQQTNLNEQFF. DNA for the CDR3: TGTGCCACCCAACAGACCAATTTGAATGAGCAGTTCTTC.

This clonotype appeared many times. The chain links TRBV12-3 or TRBV12-4 to TRBJ2-1; 8 nucleotides match TRBD2. The ends lost 3 bases at V and 7 bases at J; junction bases unmatched: 8. The CDR3 is 15 amino acids. CDR3 in amino acids: CASSLNGGGRNEQFF. The CDR3 nucleotides read TGTGCCAGCAGTTTGAACGGGGGGGGCCGGAATGAGCAGTTCTTC.

The chain links TRBV10-2 to TRBJ2-7; no firm D call. This CDR3 is built from 13 residues. Germline V lookup: CDR1 WSHSY, CDR2 SAAADI. The V gene lost 7 bases and the J gene lost 0 bases, with 10 bases spanning the gap. The CDR3 is CASTRTYSYEQYF. The CDR3 DNA follows: TGCGCCAGCACCAGGACCTACTCCTACGAGCAGTACTTC.

At least ten counts were recorded for this clonotype. J is TRBJ2-5 and V is TRBV7-2; D is unresolved. CDR3 length: 15 amino acids. In germline, CDR1 is SGHTA, CDR2 FQGNSA. V was pared by 1 base and J by 4 bases, with 13 bases between. CDR3 loop: CASSLDRHEVETQYF. In DNA form, the CDR3 reads TGTGCCAGCAGCTTAGATCGTCATGAAGTAGAGACCCAGTACTTC.

The rearrangement links TRBV5-5 to TRBJ2-3, with D possibly matching TRBD2 (6 bases). Between the trimmed V and J ends, which lost 3 bases and 2 bases, there was a span of 19 bases. This CDR3 is built from 17 residues. Germline V lookup: CDR1 SGHKS, CDR2 YYEKEE (reference sequence). DNA for the CDR3: TGTGCCAGCAGCTCAGACCGTAGCGGAGGATCCACAGATACGCAGTATTTT. Protein: CASSSDRSGGSTDTQYF.

This clonotype came up many times. The chain uses TRBV3-1 and TRBJ1-1, with a weak D call TRBD1 (6 bases). In germline, CDR1 is LGHDT, CDR2 YNNKEL (reference sequence). Trimming took off 1 base at V and 5 bases at J, with 11 bases between the two ends. There are 14 residues in the CDR3. CDR3 bases: TGTGCCAGCAGCCAAGTCCCAGGGGAGACTGAAGCTTTCTTT. Translation: CASSQVPGETEAFF.

In this sample, this clonotype turned up many times. The J gene is TRBJ1-4, the V gene TRBV28; 7 nucleotides match TRBD1. Germline V CDR1 and CDR2: MDHEN, SYDVKM. The CDR3 length is 16 residues. The J segment lost 9 bases and the V segment lost 3 bases, leaving 13 bases of the junction unmatched. CDR3 DNA sequence: TGTGCCAGCAGTTTCTCTCGACAGGGATCACTCCAAAAACTGTTTTTT. It is translated as CASSFSRQGSLQKLFF.

This clonotype was detected only a few times. The V and J genes are TRBV6-2 or TRBV6-3 and TRBJ2-1; perhaps D is TRBD1 or TRBD2 (6 bases each). The CDR3 sequence is 16 residues long. The V gene's germline CDR1 is MNHEY and CDR2 SVGEGT. V lost 0 bases to trimming and J lost 4 bases, with 13 bases between them. Here the CDR3 reads CASSYSTGLKYNEQFF. CDR3 sequence (DNA): TGTGCCAGCAGTTACTCGACAGGACTAAAGTACAATGAGCAGTTCTTC.

The CDR3 sequence: CSASLASGSTDTQYF. As DNA, the CDR3 is TGCAGTGCTAGTCTGGCTAGCGGATCCACAGATACGCAGTATTTT. This sequence joins TRBV20-1 and TRBJ2-3, with 7 bases identical to TRBD2. V lost 3 bases, J lost 2 bases, and 8 bases stayed unmatched. From germline, CDR1 is DFQATT and CDR2 SNEGSKA (reference sequence). CDR3 length: 15 residues.

The V call is TRBV19, the J call TRBJ2-2; D not resolved. The CDR3 loop spans 12 amino acids. V lost 4 bases, J lost 4 bases, and 4 bases lay in between. Germline values: CDR1 LNHDA, CDR2 SQIVND (reference sequence). The CDR3 region has the DNA TGTGCCAGTAGTAGGGCCACCGGGGAGCTGTTTTTT. It encodes CASSRATGELFF.

The chain employs TRBV7-9 and TRBJ1-1; D not resolved. This CDR3 is 13 amino acids long. CDR1 and CDR2 (germline): SEHNR, FQNEAQ (reference sequence). V was clipped by 5 bases and J by 6 bases, with 13 bases between them. CDR3 in DNA: TGTGCCAGCAGCCCACTCGCGGACTCTGAAGCTTTCTTT. Translated: CASSPLADSEAFF.

This clonotype has just a few counts. The rearrangement links TRBV28 to TRBJ1-6, with 8 bases fitting TRBD1. CDR3 length: 16 residues. The germline gives CDR1 MDHEN, CDR2 SYDVKM. Trimming took 4 bases from V and 5 from J; bases not matched to a gene: 7. This CDR3 is CASSSQGTGHNSPLHF. CDR3 bases: TGTGCCAGCAGTTCCCAGGGGACAGGACATAATTCACCCCTCCACTTT.

This rearrangement joins TRBV20-1 to TRBJ2-5; 8 bases are a match to TRBD1. The CDR3 is 15 residues long. V trimming: 0 bases; J trimming: 5 bases; junction bases outside the gene matches: 8. Germline V lookup: CDR1 DFQATT, CDR2 SNEGSKA (reference sequence). The CDR3 bases are TGCAGTGCTAGAGATTTGTCGGACAGGGTTGAGACCCAGTACTTC. Its protein is CSARDLSDRVETQYF.

The chain joins TRBV11-2 to TRBJ2-2; D uncertain. This CDR3 contains 13 residues. Germline V lookup: CDR1 SGHAT, CDR2 FQNNGV. The V end lost 4 bases, the J end lost 0 bases, and 3 bases lay between the germline ends. The CDR3 sequence: CASSYPNTGELFF. The CDR3 DNA reads TGTGCCAGCAGCTACCCGAACACCGGGGAGCTGTTTTTT.

In this sample, this clonotype turned up many times. This rearrangement joins TRBV14 to TRBJ1-4, with D hard to call. Trimming removed 4 bases at V and 0 bases at J, with 9 bases between. The CDR3 covers 15 residues. Per the germline V gene, CDR1 is SGHDN and CDR2 is FVKESK. The CDR3 reads CASSPRISTNEKLFF. CDR3 bases: TGTGCCAGCAGCCCCCGGATCTCAACTAATGAAAAACTGTTTTTT.

This clonotype was counted between two and nine times. The gene calls are TRBV10-3 and TRBJ1-2; D ambiguous. Per the germline V gene, CDR1 is ENHRY and CDR2 is SYGVKD. V was shortened by 2 bases and J by 8 bases, with 12 bases between the two germline ends. The CDR3 contains 13 residues. CDR3 amino acids: CAISEGSGLGYTF. The CDR3 nucleotides are TGTGCCATCAGTGAGGGGTCCGGGCTCGGCTACACCTTC.

This clonotype was recorded a few times. This chain joins TRBV2 and TRBJ2-3, with D unresolved. The CDR3 covers 15 residues. Trimming took off 7 bases at V and 2 bases at J, with 16 bases between the two ends. CDR1 and CDR2 from the germline V gene are SNHLY and FYNNEI. In DNA form, the CDR3 reads TGTGCCAGCACCGTAAGACTCGGGTACACAGATACGCAGTATTTT. Residues: CASTVRLGYTDTQYF.

This clonotype has at least ten counts. The chain is built from TRBV9 and TRBJ1-1; 8 positions agree with TRBD1. The CDR3 contains 17 residues. Germline V CDR1 and CDR2: SGDLS, YYNGEE. The J segment lost 0 bases and the V segment lost 0 bases, leaving 7 bases of the junction unmatched. CDR3 nucleotides: TGTGCCAGCAGCGTAGGTCGACAGGGGCTTTTGAACACTGAAGCTTTCTTT. Protein: CASSVGRQGLLNTEAFF.

The rearrangement joins TRBV6-6 to TRBJ2-7; 9 bases agree with TRBD2. V dropped 7 bases and J dropped 4; count of bases not matched to a gene: 17. CDR3 length: 17 residues. The germline V gene encodes CDR1 MNHNY and CDR2 SVGAGI (reference sequence). CDR3 bases: TGTGCCAGCACGACTAGCGGAATCCCTTCGATGAGGTACGAGCAGTACTTC. It encodes CASTTSGIPSMRYEQYF.

This chain joins TRBV6-5 and TRBJ2-5; D possibly matches TRBD1 or TRBD2 (6 bases each). The V gene's germline CDR1 is MNHEY and CDR2 SVGAGI. CDR3 size: 15 residues. Trimming shortened V by 0 bases and J by 4 bases, and 12 bases separated the two germline ends. This CDR3 reads CASSYSLGGGETQYF. The CDR3 bases are TGTGCCAGCAGTTACTCTCTGGGGGGCGGAGAGACCCAGTACTTC.

The chain carries TRBV2 and TRBJ2-3; D gene ambiguous. This CDR3 is built from 13 residues. Deletions cut 8 bases from V and 2 bases from J, with 11 bases between. Germline-derived CDR1 and CDR2 are SNHLY and FYNNEI. CDR3 DNA: TGTGCCAGCCTGGCGGTAGCCACAGATACGCAGTATTTT. Protein product: CASLAVATDTQYF.

This clonotype was observed a handful of times. The gene calls are TRBV4-3 and TRBJ2-7, with a tentative D call TRBD2 (6 bases). The CDR3 is 16 residues long. Per the germline V gene, CDR1 is LGHNA and CDR2 is YSLEER. V lost 1 base and J 7 bases, leaving 20 bases between the germline ends. The CDR3 nucleotides are TGCGCCAGCAGCCAAGGATCCGCGCCGGGAGTGGGAGAGCAGTACTTC. Its protein is CASSQGSAPGVGEQYF.

This clonotype occurred many times. V gene TRBV29-1 combines with J gene TRBJ2-1; D unresolved. The V gene lost 7 bases and the J gene lost 7 bases, with 11 bases spanning the gap. The CDR3 contains 11 residues. Per germline, CDR1 SQVTM and CDR2 ANQGSEA. The CDR3 DNA follows: TGCAGCGCGGCGGTTGGGAATGAGCAGTTCTTC. Translation: CSAAVGNEQFF.

This clonotype occurred many times. The genes are TRBV29-1 and TRBJ2-6, with TRBD1 matching 9 bases. The CDR3 contains 16 residues. Germline values: CDR1 SQVTM, CDR2 ANQGSEA. Germline trimming cut 5 bases from V and 0 bases from J; bases unmatched to any gene: 5. CDR3 sequence (DNA): TGCAGCGTTCGGACAGGGGAAGCCTCTGGGGCCAACGTCCTGACTTTC. Encoded protein: CSVRTGEASGANVLTF.

There are many counts of this clonotype. The V call is TRBV2, the J call TRBJ2-3; 15 bases agree with TRBD2. The junction had 11 bases not matched to a gene; V was cut back by 6 bases and J by 4 bases. The CDR3 runs to 18 residues. Germline-derived CDR1 and CDR2 are SNHLY and FYNNEI. CDR3 loop: CASRPVGLAGGPSDTQYF. DNA for the CDR3: TGTGCCAGCAGACCAGTAGGACTAGCGGGAGGGCCTTCAGATACGCAGTATTTT.

In this sample, this clonotype turned up many times. V gene TRBV12-3 or TRBV12-4 combines with J gene TRBJ2-1, with 10 bases aligning to TRBD1. This CDR3 is 16 amino acids long. Trimming at V came to 4 bases and at J to 8 bases, leaving 11 bases not matched to a gene. The CDR3 DNA sequence: TGTGCCAGCAGTTCCCGGGACAGGGGTTCGGACGATGAGCAGTTCTTC. It specifies CASSSRDRGSDDEQFF.